The rows below give T cell receptor beta chains drawn from one sample of a study of PD-1 blockade in mismatch repair-deficient tumors. Generated by immunoSEQ multiplex PCR, the TCRdb table keeps only in-frame clones and is missing some. The sample contains 100,000 to 150,000 clones, 70% to 90% of which appear only once. Sequences were derived from peripheral blood, sampled 44 weeks after starting pembrolizumab. Every receptor here comes from an adult with mismatch repair-deficient cancer. CDR3s include the opening cysteine and the closing phenylalanine or tryptophan. The D gene is left open where the match is weak. A clone size is listed for some rows: how often the clone was seen (once, few, many), or a class if it is expanded.

D	size	J	V	length	DNA	CDR3
NA	once	TRBJ2-1	TRBV5-1	14	TGCGCCAGCTCCCTCCGGGACAATTACAATGAGCAGTTCTTC	CASSLRDNYNEQFF
NA	NA	TRBJ1-5	TRBV2	15	TGTGCCAGCACCGACTCGGGGGGCAGGGATCAGCCCCAGCATTTT	CASTDSGGRDQPQHF
NA	once	TRBJ2-1	TRBV7-8	16	TGTGCCAGCAGCTTAGAGGAGCAGGAGCCCGAGAATGAGCAGTTCTTC	CASSLEEQEPENEQFF
TRBD1	NA	TRBJ2-2	TRBV19	15	TGTGCCAGTAGTATGACAGGGGGTAGTACCGGGGAGCTGTTTTTT	CASSMTGGSTGELFF
TRBD1	NA	TRBJ1-1	TRBV5-1	17	TGCGCCAGCAGCTTGGTGGGACAGGGGATTGTGAACACTGAAGCTTTCTTT	CASSLVGQGIVNTEAFF
NA	NA	TRBJ2-7	TRBV5-5	14	TGTGCCAGCAGCTTGAACGTGCGCGGCTACGAGCAGTACTTC	CASSLNVRGYEQYF
TRBD2	NA	TRBJ2-3	TRBV6-1	20	TGTGCCAGCAGTGAAGCACGGACTAGCGGGAGAGCTGGCCGCACAGATACGCAGTATTTT	CASSEARTSGRAGRTDTQYF
NA	NA	TRBJ2-3	TRBV7-3	16	TGTGCCAGCAGCTCAGGAAACAGTGGGGGCACAGATACGCAGTATTTT	CASSSGNSGGTDTQYF
NA	NA	TRBJ1-1	TRBV7-9	15	TGTGCCAGCAGCCAGAGCCTTGGGACACTCACTGAAGCTTTCTTT	CASSQSLGTLTEAFF
NA	NA	TRBJ2-3	TRBV27	15	TGTGCCAGCAGTTTAAGGTTGGGGGTTGCAGATACGCAGTATTTT	CASSLRLGVADTQYF
NA	few	TRBJ1-5	TRBV30	14	TGTGCCTGGACCTCTGGCCTAGGGAATCAGCCCCAGCATTTT	CAWTSGLGNQPQHF
NA	NA	TRBJ1-4	TRBV9	16	TGTGCCAGCAGCGCCAACCCGGACCCGGGCGGTGAAAAACTGTTTTTT	CASSANPDPGGEKLFF
NA	once	TRBJ2-4	TRBV11-2	15	TGTGCCAGCAGCCCGCTCCAGGGGAGAGGGAACATTCAGTACTTC	CASSPLQGRGNIQYF
NA	NA	TRBJ2-7	TRBV29-1	17	TGCAGCGTTGTGAAACAGACGGTATCCCTGAGCTCCTACGAGCAGTACTTC	CSVVKQTVSLSSYEQYF
NA	NA	TRBJ2-1	TRBV7-2	15	TGTGCCAGCAGCTTAGCGGCGAATTCCTACAATGAGCAGTTCTTC	CASSLAANSYNEQFF
NA	NA	TRBJ2-7	TRBV18	14	TGTGCCAGCTCACCATGGGACGCCGCCTACGAGCAGTACTTC	CASSPWDAAYEQYF
NA	NA	TRBJ2-7	TRBV6-1	14	TGTGCCAGCAAGGGCGCAGGGATGAGCTACGAGCAGTACTTC	CASKGAGMSYEQYF
NA	NA	TRBJ2-3	TRBV7-9	15	TGTGCCAGCAGCTTAGTTCAGCTTAGCCAGATGTCGCAGTATTTT	CASSLVQLSQMSQYF
TRBD1	NA	TRBJ2-7	TRBV6-5	15	TGTGCCAGCAGCTACCGGGACAGGGCTTACTACGAGCAGTACTTC	CASSYRDRAYYEQYF
NA	NA	TRBJ2-7	TRBV28	15	TGTGCCAGCAGCTCCGGGACCTGGAGCTCCTACGAGCAGTACTTC	CASSSGTWSSYEQYF
TRBD2	NA	TRBJ2-2	TRBV27	15	TGTGCCAGCAGTTTAGCGGGGGTAAACACCGGGGAGCTGTTTTTT	CASSLAGVNTGELFF
NA	NA	TRBJ2-7	TRBV7-8	14	TGTGCCAGCAGCCAGGGAGGCACAGGCCTCGAGCAGTACTTC	CASSQGGTGLEQYF
NA	NA	TRBJ2-1	TRBV7-9	15	TGTGCCAGCAGCTTAGAAGTTAAGGGAATTGATGAGCAGTTCTTC	CASSLEVKGIDEQFF
TRBD1	NA	TRBJ2-7	TRBV7-9	14	TGTGCCAGCAGCCCCCCCCACGACAGGGCCGAGCAGTACTTC	CASSPPHDRAEQYF
NA	once	TRBJ2-7	TRBV7-9	12	TGTGCCAGCAGCTTAAGTTCCTACGAGCAGTACTTC	CASSLSSYEQYF
TRBD2	NA	TRBJ2-5	TRBV5-4	15	TGTGCCAGCAGCTCGACTAGCGGGCTGGGGGAGACCCAGTACTTC	CASSSTSGLGETQYF
NA	once	TRBJ2-7	TRBV7-2	13	TGTGCCAGCAGCTTGGCGGGAACCTACGAGCAGTACTTC	CASSLAGTYEQYF
NA	once	TRBJ2-7	TRBV13	14	TGTGCCAGCAGCTTCGGGACGAACCCCTACGAGCAGTACTTC	CASSFGTNPYEQYF
NA	few	TRBJ2-2	TRBV7-9	15	TGTGCCAGCAGCTTTCGGGGCTTGAACACCGGGGAGCTGTTTTTT	CASSFRGLNTGELFF
TRBD2	NA	TRBJ2-3	TRBV5-4	15	TGTGCCAGCAGCTCGACTAGCGGGAGTATACATACGCAGTATTTT	CASSSTSGSIHTQYF
TRBD1	NA	TRBJ2-3	TRBV10-3	14	TGTGCCATCAGTGCAGGGGGCGCGTCAGATACGCAGTATTTT	CAISAGGASDTQYF
NA	NA	TRBJ2-5	TRBV7-9	16	TGTGCCAGCAGCTCCAGAGGCGGACTCCCCCAAGAGACCCAGTACTTC	CASSSRGGLPQETQYF
TRBD2	once	TRBJ2-2	TRBV25-1	17	TGTGCCAGCAGTGGAACAATAGCGGGAGCGGGGGTCGGGGAGCTGTTTTTT	CASSGTIAGAGVGELFF
NA	once	TRBJ2-7	TRBV5-4	14	TGTGCCAGCAGCTTGGGGGGGGGCGTGGGCGAGCAGTACTTC	CASSLGGGVGEQYF
NA	few	TRBJ2-7	TRBV11-3	14	TGTGCCAGCAGCTCCCCCTTTCCTACCTACGAGCAGTACTTC	CASSSPFPTYEQYF
TRBD1	NA	TRBJ1-4	TRBV28	14	TGTGCCAGCAGTCAAAGACAGGGGACTGAAAAACTGTTTTTT	CASSQRQGTEKLFF
TRBD2	NA	TRBJ2-5	TRBV5-6	16	TGTGCCAGCAGACCGCGGACTAGCTTGAAGGTGGAGACCCAGTACTTC	CASRPRTSLKVETQYF
NA	NA	TRBJ2-7	TRBV27	13	TGTGCCAGCAGTCCCCCGGGAGCCTACGAGCAGTACTTC	CASSPPGAYEQYF
NA	NA	TRBJ2-3	TRBV6-5	15	TGTGCCAGCAGTTACACGGAGACTAGCACAGATACGCAGTATTTT	CASSYTETSTDTQYF